This T cell receptor beta chain comes out of a study of cytomegalovirus exposure and HLA in healthy donors. Here immunoSEQ multiplex PCR was the method, and the copy in TCRdb shows in-frame clones only, minus some. The repertoire has around 220,000 clones, roughly 88% of them found once; the top ten carry around an eighth. A roughly 120-subject validation cohort, separate from the roughly 700-subject first cohort, supplied the donors. Comment on this clone: No antigen is known for it.

Study-wide results and caveats: Testing in vitro showed a few CMV-associated chains specific for CMV antigens. Most TCR sequences were uncommon, yet certain public TCRs appeared in many donors. Reportedly, cytomegalovirus status was diagnosed with high sensitivity and specificity.

From germline, CDR1 is SGHRS and CDR2 YFSETQ. CDR3 length: 16 amino acids. Trimming removed 7 bases from V and 7 bases from J; junction bases left unmatched: 18. The receptor was derived from a woman aged 25 to 39 in good health and CMV-seropositive. The chain links TRBV5-1 to TRBJ1-1, with 8 nucleotides matching TRBD1. Sequenced sample: PBMCs. Written as DNA, the CDR3 is TGCGCCAGCGCTTACCCGAAGACAGGGGCGATTAATGAAGCTTTCTTT. Protein product: CASAYPKTGAINEAFF.